This record concerns one T cell receptor (beta chain) sequence. Its specificity is unknown. The sample is drawn from a study of T cell repertoires in aging, cancer and after chemotherapy. Across the whole study: Donors were grouped into six age bands spanning 30 or younger through 70 or older. Repeat sampling of healthy donors over several months to years showed clear clonal overlap.

Study-level findings and limits: No conclusions about immunological memory after chemotherapy can be drawn from the repertoire data. In each cancer cohort, median generation probability increased across chemotherapy, suggesting thymic output rebounded.

Peripheral blood genomic DNA, not sorted cells or RNA, was the template. A mixed TRB-A/B primer pool amplified rearranged TRB by multiplex touch-down PCR. One entry per CDR3 protein, called by TCRdb with MiXCR from the multiplex PCR reads. The repertoire holds 9,500 to 13,000 distinct CDR3 sequences, with roughly 39% as singletons. CDR1 is MNHEY, CDR2 SVGAGI, per germline. The CDR3 runs to 11 residues. V was clipped by 7 bases and J by 8 bases, with 9 bases between them. The sequenced sample was blood. The sequence derives from a human donor in good health. The chain employs TRBV6-5 and TRBJ2-1, with D hard to call. DNA of the CDR3: TGTGCCAGCATACTACGGGATGAGCAGTTCTTC. Its protein product is CASILRDEQFF.